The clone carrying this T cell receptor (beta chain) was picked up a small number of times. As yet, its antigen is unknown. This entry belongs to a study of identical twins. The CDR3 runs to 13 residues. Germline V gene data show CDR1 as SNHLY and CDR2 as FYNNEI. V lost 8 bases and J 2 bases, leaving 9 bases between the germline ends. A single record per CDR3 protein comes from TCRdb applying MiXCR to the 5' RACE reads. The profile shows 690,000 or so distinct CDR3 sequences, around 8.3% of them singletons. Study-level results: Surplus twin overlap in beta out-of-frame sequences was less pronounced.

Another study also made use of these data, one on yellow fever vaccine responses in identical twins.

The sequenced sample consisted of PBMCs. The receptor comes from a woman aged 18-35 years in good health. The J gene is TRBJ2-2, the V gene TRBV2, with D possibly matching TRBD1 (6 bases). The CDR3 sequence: CASRTVNTGELFF. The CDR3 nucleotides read TGTGCCAGCCGGACAGTTAACACCGGGGAGCTGTTTTTT.